Listed below are T cell receptor beta chains from one sample, sequenced in a study of blood T cells in healthy people across ages. TCRdb analysed the 5' RACE reads with MiXCR anew, one entry per CDR3 protein. The sample has over 1,300,000 distinct CDR3 sequences; 59% are singletons. Sequencing was carried out using blood. Receptors were obtained from a man aged 18-30 years in good health. Each CDR3 is given with its conserved first and last residue. Each record gives: CDR3 length, V gene, J gene, CDR3 protein.

11	TRBV20-1	.	CNVGTVYEQYF
13	TRBV10-3	TRBJ1-1	CAITGQLNTEAFF
14	TRBV7-8	TRBJ2-3	CASSLMTATDTQYF
15	TRBV5-1	TRBJ2-7	CASSLRTGGLHEQYF
15	TRBV2	TRBJ2-3	CASLALAGPTDTQYF
19	TRBV4-2	TRBJ1-1	CASSQDLGTRLGVNTEAFF
13	TRBV29-1	TRBJ2-1	CSVEGVGSGTQFF
17	TRBV12-3/TRBV12-4	TRBJ1-2	CASSLAQPQGAGYGYTF
14	TRBV11-2	TRBJ2-3	CASNGAGRTDTQYF
12	TRBV10-3	TRBJ2-7	CAISDPRSEQYF
15	TRBV10-3	TRBJ2-1	CAISETSGGTKEQFF
13	TRBV6-1	TRBJ1-2	CASSELLNYGYTF
13	TRBV9	TRBJ2-7	CASSPRDAGEQYF
16	TRBV11-1	TRBJ2-5	CASSLSGTGSQETQYF
14	TRBV4-3	TRBJ2-3	CASSPVAGVDTQYF
16	TRBV6-2/TRBV6-3	TRBJ2-3	CASSYDGRADTDTQYF